The rows below give T cell receptor beta chains drawn from one sample of a study of blood T cell repertoires in COVID-19. Data came from immunoSEQ multiplex PCR; TCRdb stores just in-frame clones and leaves some out. The repertoire holds 200,000 to 300,000 clones, around 86% seen once, with around 12% in the top ten. The sequencing input was peripheral blood. The receptor source for this set is a man aged 80 or over with acute or convalescent COVID-19. Each CDR3 is given with its conserved first and last residue. D genes are given only for firm matches. Only part of the rows carry a size: once, few, many, or a class if the clone is expanded.

j_gene	v_gene	d_gene	abundance	CDR3nt	CDR3aa
TRBJ2-1	TRBV28	-	-	TGTGCCAGCAAATTGGGACTCGTCTACAATGAGCAGTTCTTC	CASKLGLVYNEQFF
TRBJ2-7	TRBV29-1	-	-	TGCAGCGTAGGCGACAGGTCCTACGAGCAGTACTTC	CSVGDRSYEQYF
TRBJ1-1	TRBV6-2/TRBV6-3	-	-	TGTGCCAGCAGTTACCGCGCCACTGAAGCTTTCTTT	CASSYRATEAFF
TRBJ2-5	TRBV5-1	-	-	TGCGCCAGCAGCTTGGGACAGGCAGAGACCCAGTACTTC	CASSLGQAETQYF
TRBJ2-7	TRBV15	-	-	TGTGCCACCAGCAGAGATCCATACGAGCAGTACTTC	CATSRDPYEQYF
TRBJ1-3	TRBV6-6	-	-	TGTGCCAGCACACGGGGTACGGGAAACACCATATATTTT	CASTRGTGNTIYF
TRBJ1-1	TRBV5-6	-	once	TGTGCCAGCAGACCGGACAGAGGGTGGAACACTGAAGCTTTCTTT	CASRPDRGWNTEAFF
TRBJ1-4	TRBV6-1	TRBD1	-	TGTGCCAGCATCGACAGGGGGGCTGAAAAACTGTTTTTT	CASIDRGAEKLFF
TRBJ1-4	TRBV20-1	-	few	TGCAGTTCTACCGACAGTGAAAAACTGTTTTTT	CSSTDSEKLFF
TRBJ2-7	TRBV4-1	TRBD2	once	TGCGCCAGCAGCCAAGGCCGACTAGCGGCATACGAGCAGTACTTC	CASSQGRLAAYEQYF
TRBJ1-1	TRBV27	-	few	TGTGCCAGCAGTTTAGGGCTCCAAATGAACACTGAAGCTTTCTTT	CASSLGLQMNTEAFF
TRBJ1-2	TRBV7-9	-	-	TGTGCCAGCAGCTTAGCGGGAGGCGGGGGCCGGGACTATGGCTACACCTTC	CASSLAGGGGRDYGYTF
TRBJ2-5	TRBV5-1	-	-	TGCGCCAGCAGCTTCCCAGGGGAAGAGACCCAGTACTTC	CASSFPGEETQYF
TRBJ2-1	TRBV4-1	-	-	TGCGCCAGCAGCCAGCCGACGGAGAGCTCCTACAATGAGCAGTTCTTC	CASSQPTESSYNEQFF
TRBJ1-1	TRBV18	TRBD1	-	TGTGCCAGCTCATCCACACAGGGGTCGGGGAACACTGAAGCTTTCTTT	CASSSTQGSGNTEAFF